The entry below gives a single TCR beta chain sequence along with its context. The specificity of this receptor is unknown. Base qualities are not provided; no much larger clone lies one nucleotide away. This sample stems from a study of shared clonotypes between healthy human individuals (dated by TCRdb to 2020 to 2021). At the level of the whole study: A couple of women and a few men aged 18 to 49 years were included in the cohort. For each donor, CD4 naive and CD4 memory were each given three plates, CD8 naive was given two plates, and CD8 memory was given one plate. The study deeply sequenced blood TCR repertoires of about 5 healthy adults to estimate repertoire size and the extent of clonotype sharing between individuals. Different laboratories and diverse techniques were used to prepare libraries and sequence TCR repertoires, to increase sequencing depth and limit assay-specific biases. Between about 0.94 and 8.9 billion PBMCs per donor were obtained by leukapheresis.

Using the deep immunoSEQ assay, TCR CDR3 regions were amplified from genomic DNA by multiplex PCR. Extracted genomic DNA from each cell subset was spread evenly across all wells of several immunoSEQ 96-well plates, with each plate serving as a replicate. For sorted subsets, each replicate PCR was loaded with approximately 190 ng genomic DNA, equivalent to approximately 33,000 T cell genomes. Purified libraries were measured with a Qubit 3.0 fluorometer, size-checked on a Bioanalyzer 2100, and measured again with the KAPA Library Quantification kit. Every immunoSEQ 96-well plate was sequenced on a dedicated single-read 150-cycle Illumina NextSeq 550 flow cell. The authors processed their data as follows. Because only junctional sequences without quality scores were contained in the immunoSEQ output, filtering matching that applied to full-length reads could not be performed. To assign V/J genes and CDR3, sequences were annotated against IMGT germline references using PyIR, a Python wrapper for IgBLAST v1.9. Reads with weak V/J assignments (E-value above 1e-6), missing CDR3, stop codons, out-of-frame junctions, or ambiguous translated residues were removed. V3J clonotypes were defined by identical inferred V gene, J gene, and CDR3 amino acid sequence. The percentage overlap between two repertoires was calculated by dividing the number of shared unique clonotypes by the size of the smaller repertoire. Repertoire richness was assessed with RTK rarefaction, the Chao1 estimator, and Recon v2.1 estimates of unobserved clonotypes. Generation probabilities were computed with OLGA for all TCRbeta clonotypes obtained by the gDNA method from a handful of donors. TCRdb stores this immuneACCESS table with in-frame sequences only. Part of the clones is absent; in the studies checked, under half of the shortfall reflects unresolved V genes, and no reason is known for the rest. D and trimming come from the DNA, and the V and J calls and clone size come from that table. The sample yields about 2.3 million clones; approximately 90% were counted once. The ten top clones hold 0.37% of the sample.

The donors were healthy, HIV-negative adults who had no recently reported acute infections or vaccinations. Every donor was a Caucasian adult residing in Nashville, Tennessee, USA. Magnetic negative selection was used to enrich CD4+ T cells, after which naive cells were positively selected on CD45RA and the negative fraction became the memory subset. Blood was obtained by leukapheresis, after which PBMCs were separated by Ficoll-Histopaque density gradient centrifugation and cryopreserved in liquid nitrogen vapor phase. Analytical flow cytometry was used to check the purity and quantity of each magnetically sorted T cell population. Genomic DNA was isolated from each sorted fraction and quantified by UV absorbance on a Nanodrop 2000c. The investigation overall reported the following: Naive subsets generally had larger estimated clonotype richness than memory subsets did. Pairwise subsampling indicated that sequencing depth was expected to affect the degree of clonotype sharing among donors. When four donors were compared, the shared fraction of clonotypes was roughly 4.8% for naive CD4, approximately 3.5% for naive CD8, 2.3% for memory CD4, and less than 0.5% for memory CD8. Sampling was restricted to blood, and TCR repertoires in tissue are likely to differ from TCR repertoires in blood. Compared with non-shared clonotypes, the clonotypes found in all four sorted-subset donors had higher generation probabilities. Because the study included only a small number of donors, the genetic and exposure-history diversity represented was limited. Even with the large sequencing depth, rarefaction of the sorted-subset datasets indicated that sequencing was incomplete.

The trim is 3 bases for V and 2 bases for J, with a gap of 11 bases between the germline ends. In the germline V gene (reference sequence), CDR1 corresponds to LNHNV and CDR2 to YYDKDF. The CDR3 numbers 15 residues from cysteine through phenylalanine. Just CDR3 DNA is preserved here, 45 bases in frame from base 1. The specimen was naive CD4+ T cells from PBMCs. Read against the paper, the sample's cell subset or site label means: CD45RA+ positively selected. This chain is built from TRBV15 and TRBJ2-1; the D gene is perhaps TRBD2, from 6 matching bases. The receptor comes from a man between 18 and 29 years old in good health. Some clones in this sample may be carry-over from other donors' samples. The DNA reads TGTGCCACCAGCAGCCGGGAGAGGACCTACAATGAGCAGTTCTTC. This encodes CATSSRERTYNEQFF.